Each of the 14 T cell receptor beta chains below was sequenced from the same sample in a study of blood T cell repertoires in COVID-19. Sequencing used immunoSEQ multiplex PCR; TCRdb keeps in-frame clones, though not all of them. The table shows 130,000 to 150,000 clones, with 75% to 90% occurring only once. Sequenced: peripheral blood. These receptors all stem from a woman aged 55-75 years with active COVID-19.

The table lists this clone with a count of one. The chain carries TRBV9 and TRBJ2-5; perhaps TRBD1 as D (5 bases). Germline V lookup: CDR1 SGDLS, CDR2 YYNGEE. Trimming removed 4 bases at V and 0 bases at J, with 19 bases between. The CDR3 sequence is 17 residues long. The CDR3 sequence is CASSPHTGPQYQETQYF. DNA for the CDR3: TGTGCCAGCAGCCCCCACACAGGACCCCAGTACCAAGAGACCCAGTACTTC. The complete variable domain, with remaining parts taken from reference TRBV9 and TRBJ2-5, reads DSGVTQTPKHLITATGQRVTLRCSPRSGDLSVYWYQQSLDQGLQFLIQYYNGEERAKGNILERFSAQQFPDLHSELNLSSLELGDSALYFCASSPHTGPQYQETQYFGPGTRLLVL.

The rearrangement links TRBV9 to TRBJ1-2; a possible D gene is TRBD1 (5 bases). Trimming pared 0 bases from V and 3 bases from J, leaving 9 bases between. CDR1 is SGDLS, CDR2 YYNGEE, per germline. The CDR3 covers 14 residues. The CDR3 DNA reads as TGTGCCAGCAGCGTAGAAGGGGATTACTATGGCTACACCTTC. It encodes CASSVEGDYYGYTF.

J is TRBJ2-2 and V is TRBV25-1; 11 positions match TRBD1. V lost 8 bases and J lost 4; bases outside the gene matches: 12. Germline-derived CDR1 and CDR2 are MGHDK and SYGVNS. The CDR3 extends over 17 amino acids. CDR3 coding DNA: TGTGCCAGCTCCCCCCGCGGGGACAGGGGGACCACCGGGGAGCTGTTTTTT. Protein sequence: CASSPRGDRGTTGELFF.

A single count supports this clone. CDR3 sequence: CASSVEGRGPYNEQFF. CDR3 coding DNA: TGTGCCAGCAGCGTAGAGGGGCGGGGTCCCTACAATGAGCAGTTCTTC. The gene calls are TRBV9 and TRBJ2-1; a weak D match, TRBD2 (6 bases). The germline V gene encodes CDR1 SGDLS and CDR2 YYNGEE. V lost 0 bases and J lost 2, with 12 bases in between. The CDR3 length is 16 residues.

The chain links TRBV28 to TRBJ2-1; 7 bases are shared with TRBD1. The CDR3 extends over 16 amino acids. Germline V CDR1 and CDR2: MDHEN, SYDVKM. J lost 8 bases, V lost 3 bases, and 13 bases had no gene match. The CDR3 sequence is CASSFMTGMGLYEQFF. The CDR3 DNA is TGTGCCAGCAGTTTCATGACAGGGATGGGTTTGTATGAGCAGTTCTTC. Complete variable domain (other parts from reference TRBV28 and TRBJ2-1): DVKVTQSSRYLVKRTGEKVFLECVQDMDHENMFWYRQDPGLGLRLIYFSYDVKMKEKGDIPEGYSVSREKKERFSLILESASTNQTSMYLCASSFMTGMGLYEQFFGPGTRLTVL.

The chain is built from TRBV2 and TRBJ2-2, with D maybe TRBD2 (5 bases). The germline V gene has CDR1 SNHLY and CDR2 FYNNEI. Trimming left V 4 bases short and J 6 bases short, with 12 bases between. This CDR3 is built from 14 residues. The CDR3 reads CASSGELVAGELFF. DNA of the CDR3: TGTGCCAGCAGTGGGGAGTTAGTCGCCGGGGAGCTGTTTTTT.

This clone turned up a few times. The J gene is TRBJ2-3, the V gene TRBV4-1; 10 bases map to TRBD2. CDR1 is MGHRA, CDR2 YSYEKL, per germline. The V segment lost 4 bases and the J segment 1 base; nucleotides outside the gene matches: 5. The CDR3 is 16 residues long. The CDR3 DNA follows: TGCGCCAGCAGCCCCCACCTAGCGGGAGGCACAGATACGCAGTATTTT. Residues: CASSPHLAGGTDTQYF.

The rearrangement links TRBV4-3 to TRBJ2-3; 10 nucleotides line up with TRBD2. Trimming at V came to 0 bases and at J to 4 bases, leaving 7 bases not matched to a gene. The CDR3 is 17 amino acids. Germline V CDR1 and CDR2: LGHNA, YSLEER. CDR3 sequence: CASSQDLRAGGSDTQYF. The CDR3 coding sequence is TGCGCCAGCAGCCAAGATTTACGAGCGGGAGGGTCAGATACGCAGTATTTT.

V is TRBV6-2 or TRBV6-3 and J is TRBJ2-7, with D possibly being TRBD2 (5 bases). The V end was cut by 4 bases, the J end by 7 bases, with 14 bases between. This CDR3 comprises 13 residues. The germline V gene encodes CDR1 MNHEY and CDR2 SVGEGT. CDR3 nucleotide sequence: TGTGCCAGCAGTTCTCAGCGGCCTGGGGAGCAGTACTTC. This codes for CASSSQRPGEQYF.

The chain links TRBV2 to TRBJ2-1, with 12 positions matching TRBD2. Germline V CDR1 and CDR2: SNHLY, FYNNEI. This CDR3 spans 15 amino acids. V lost 7 bases to trimming and J lost 6 bases; unmatched junction nucleotides: 7. The CDR3 region is CASTGLAGRGNEQFF. DNA of the CDR3: TGTGCCAGCACTGGACTAGCGGGAAGGGGCAATGAGCAGTTCTTC.

V usage is TRBV28 and J usage is TRBJ1-4; D is ambiguous. V was shortened by 6 bases and J by 1 base, with 6 bases between the two germline ends. CDR1 and CDR2 from the germline V gene are MDHEN and SYDVKM. The CDR3 contains 13 residues. CDR3 sequence reads: CASSRVTNEKLFF. CDR3 nucleotide sequence: TGTGCCAGCAGCCGGGTAACTAATGAAAAACTGTTTTTT.

This clone was found once. The chain combines TRBV2 with TRBJ1-6; 7 positions agree with TRBD1. Trimming cost V 7 bases and J 13 bases; bases outside gene matches: 13. The CDR3 runs 14 residues. The V gene's germline CDR1 is SNHLY and CDR2 FYNNEI. The CDR3 DNA reads TGTGCCAGCAAAGGGGGCGAAGTGGATTGGCCCCTCCACTTT. This translates into CASKGGEVDWPLHF.

J is TRBJ2-1 and V is TRBV4-2, with 11 bases aligning to TRBD2. The CDR3 has 17 amino acids. J lost 0 bases, V lost 0 bases, and 1 base had no gene match. Germline CDR1 and CDR2: LGHNA and YNFKEQ. Here the CDR3 DNA reads TGTGCCAGCAGCCAAGAAGGACTAGCGGGCTCCTACAATGAGCAGTTCTTC. It codes for CASSQEGLAGSYNEQFF.

The chain links TRBV5-4 to TRBJ2-3, with TRBD1 matching 10 bases. This CDR3 has 15 amino acids. Germline CDR1 and CDR2: SGHNT and YYREEE (reference sequence). V lost 4 bases, J lost 7 bases, and 9 bases stayed unmatched. CDR3 region: CASSDRTGGFNTQYF. The CDR3 DNA reads as TGTGCCAGCAGCGATCGGACAGGGGGATTTAATACGCAGTATTTT.